This TCR beta chain appears in the sequencing data of a study of identical twins. Study-level findings and limits: Models underpredicted monozygotic twin sharing of out-of-frame TCR alpha. In zero-insertion analyses, partial confounding could arise from invariant MAIT and iNKT cells.

The sample holds a few counts of this clonotype. Its matching antigen is unknown. TCRdb used MiXCR to reprocess the 5' RACE reads, holding one entry per CDR3 protein. The sample has about 200,000 distinct CDR3 sequences; 7.5% are singletons. These data were likewise used in another study, on yellow fever vaccine responses in identical twins. That study adds: Each twin's T cell response to the vaccine was reported to look partly convergent and partly personalized.

The specimen was memory (CD45RO+) T cells sorted from blood. This clonotype was sampled from a woman under 30 in good health.

Here the CDR3 reads CATSDPGLAGATDTQYF. The CDR3 region has the DNA TGTGCCACCAGTGATCCAGGACTAGCCGGAGCCACAGATACGCAGTATTTT. The chain couples TRBV24-1 to TRBJ2-3; 8 bases are a match to TRBD2. The CDR3 length is 17 residues. After removal of 3 bases from V and 2 bases from J, the junction contained 9 bases not matched to a gene. The V gene's germline CDR1 is KGHDR and CDR2 SFDVKD.